The next 2 T cell receptor beta chains were all read from a single sample in a study of T cells in Graves' hyperthyroidism and ophthalmopathy (dated by TCRdb to about 2019). Libraries were constructed by multiplex PCR. Sequenced on an Illumina HiSeq 2000. The TCR beta CDR3 regions were amplified from RNA transcripts. The first round of RT-PCR for the TCR CDR3 was performed with the HTBI primer set and the Qiagen OneStep RT-PCR kit. TCRdb ran its own pipeline on the public reads, namely fastp trimming at Q25 and MiXCR clone calling, and kept in-frame beta chains. Under each unique CDR3 protein, matching rows form one entry showing the most common genes and DNA. This sample comprises about 610,000 distinct CDR3 sequences, 14% to 15% of them detected only once. 4.3% of the sample is in the top ten clones. The sequencing sample was made of blood. Receptors originate from a woman aged 40 to 49 with Graves' ophthalmopathy.

This clonotype appeared a few times. A much larger clonotype is one base distant, so this may be a read error. V and J are TRBV28 and TRBJ2-2, with D possibly being TRBD2 (5 bases). The germline gives CDR1 MDHEN, CDR2 SYDVKM. The length of the CDR3 is 14 residues. CDR3 nucleotides: TGTGCCAGCAGTTCTCCATCTACCACCGGGGAGCTGCTTTTT. Its translation: CASSSPSTTGELLF.

This clonotype was counted at least ten times. The V and J genes are TRBV5-1 and TRBJ2-7; 8 positions match TRBD2. Per the germline V gene, CDR1 is SGHRS and CDR2 is YFSETQ. The length of the CDR3 is 14 residues. V gave up 0 bases and J gave up 6 bases; unmatched junction bases: 5. The CDR3 is CASSLATSGTEQYF. The CDR3 region has the DNA TGCGCCAGCAGCTTGGCCACTAGCGGTACCGAGCAGTACTTC. The variable domain in full, with the rest retrieved from reference TRBV5-1 and TRBJ2-7, is KAGVTQTPRYLIKTRGQQVTLSCSPISGHRSVSWYQQTPGQGLQFLFEYFSETQRNKGNFPGRFSGRQFSNSRSEMNVSTLELGDSALYLCASSLATSGTEQYFGPGTRLTVT.